One TCR beta chain is described in this entry. These data are taken from a study of blood T cell repertoires in COVID-19. Whole-study context: COVID-19 samples, acute and convalescent, were from the United States, Italy and Spain. Nucleic acid was either cDNA or gDNA, and it came from T cells, B-cell-depleted T cells, or PBMCs.

The table came from immunoSEQ multiplex PCR; TCRdb's copy has only in-frame clones and leaves some out. In the table there are around 6,700 clones, nearly 90% of which are singletons. This receptor was taken from a human donor in a cohort sampled during active COVID-19. The sequencing sample was made of peripheral blood.

In DNA form, the CDR3 reads TGTGCCAGCAGTGAAGACCCTTGGACTAGGAATGAGCAGTTCTTC. As protein: CASSEDPWTRNEQFF. The rearrangement joins TRBV6-4 to TRBJ2-1; 7 positions agree with TRBD2. The CDR3 has 15 residues. Germline V CDR1 and CDR2: MRHNA, SNTAGT. After removal of 3 bases from V and 7 bases from J, the junction contained 9 bases not matched to a gene.